A single TCR beta chain is shown here with its context. Its antigen is not known. The data originate from a study of OX40 agonist ivuxolimab in advanced cancers. Here immunoSEQ multiplex PCR was the method, and the copy in TCRdb shows in-frame clones only, minus some. The repertoire includes around 56,000 clones, approximately 86% of them detected once, and approximately 12% sits in the top ten. Study conclusions and caveats: The average count of expanded clones was higher among CD8+ T cells than among CD4+.

The input for sequencing was CD4+ or CD8+ T cells sorted from blood, taken in a trial of the OX40 agonist ivuxolimab. The sequence was collected from an adult with an advanced solid tumor such as melanoma, head and neck, liver or kidney cancer.

In DNA form, the CDR3 reads TGTGCCAGCAGGGGGCGAAGGGACGCGAGCTCCTACAATGAGCAGTTCTTC. This encodes CASRGRRDASSYNEQFF. The genes are TRBV5-8 and TRBJ2-1, with D perhaps TRBD1 or TRBD2 (5 bases each). V dropped 5 bases and J dropped 0 bases, with 18 bases sitting between them. Germline CDR1 and CDR2: SGHTS and YDEGEE. The CDR3 has 17 amino acids.